In this sample, the clone carrying this T cell receptor (beta chain) turned up a few times. Its specificity is unknown. The V and J ends lost 4 bases and 6 bases respectively, with 12 bases between them. Germline CDR1 is MGHDK and CDR2 is SYGVNS. This CDR3 is 13 amino acids long. This sample is part of a study of CD8 T cells in ankylosing spondylitis. Overall study results and limits: Some of the motif variants had earlier been found in reactive arthritis patients' fluid and blood. Clones linked to disease, bearing a CD8+ phenotype, were relatively rare in peripheral blood. Disease-linked clones were reportedly significantly enriched in matched ankylosing spondylitis synovial fluid. Ankylosing spondylitis blood appeared to carry a characteristic TCR beta motif of eight or nine highly homologous variants.

Molecular-barcoded quantitative 5'-RACE produced these TCR beta libraries. TCRdb passed the 5' RACE reads through MiXCR, listing each CDR3 protein once. The profile shows 250,000 to 350,000 distinct CDR3 sequences, approximately 8.2% of them singletons. Sequenced: blood, either unsorted or a sorted T cell fraction (not recorded which). The chain has TRBV25-1 and TRBJ1-1; D gene ambiguous. This TCR derives from a male donor with ankylosing spondylitis. The CDR3 DNA sequence: TGTGCCAGCAGTGGAGCCGGGAGACCTGAAGCTTTCTTT. Its protein product is CASSGAGRPEAFF.